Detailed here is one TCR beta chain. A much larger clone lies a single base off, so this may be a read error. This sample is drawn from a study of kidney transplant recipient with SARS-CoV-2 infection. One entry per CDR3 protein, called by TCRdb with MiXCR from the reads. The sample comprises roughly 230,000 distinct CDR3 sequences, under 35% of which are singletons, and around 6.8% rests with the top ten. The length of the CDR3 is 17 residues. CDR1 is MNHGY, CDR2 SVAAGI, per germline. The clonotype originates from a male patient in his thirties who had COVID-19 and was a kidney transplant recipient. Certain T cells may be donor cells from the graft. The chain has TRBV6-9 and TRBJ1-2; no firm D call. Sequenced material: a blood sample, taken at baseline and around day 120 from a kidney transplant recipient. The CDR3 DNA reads TGTGCCGGCAGTGTCCGCATGCCTTACGGAAAGACCTATGGCTACACCTTC. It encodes CAGSVRMPYGKTYGYTF.